Sequencing of this T cell receptor beta chain was carried out in a study of T cell responses to AZD1222 COVID-19 vaccine. General study results and limits: Targeting of unmutated variant regions was reportedly seen in nearly half of spike-specific TCRs. Spike-wide coverage was observed for vaccine-associated CD4 TCRs, with dominant responses at 160-218 and 743-854. White British donors predominated, females outnumbered males, and clonal diversity was possibly underestimated.

Comment on this clone: Antigen unknown.

Germline V lookup: CDR1 LGHDT, CDR2 YNNKEL (reference sequence). The CDR3 is 15 amino acids. With V trimmed by 4 bases and J by 6 bases, 7 bases remained unmatched. The data were produced by immunoSEQ multiplex PCR, yet TCRdb's version contains in-frame clones alone and is incomplete. The sample lists about 94,000 clones, around 84% seen once, with about 4.6% in the top ten. The V call is TRBV3-1 (or the pseudogene TRBV3-2), the J call TRBJ2-7, with 12 bases matching TRBD2. This clonotype originated in an adult who received the AZD1222 COVID-19 vaccine. The specimen was peripheral blood, collected 28 days after the second AZD1222 dose. The CDR3: CASSPPSGRAGEQYF. CDR3 nucleotides: TGTGCCAGCAGCCCACCTAGCGGGAGGGCCGGCGAGCAGTACTTC.